This entry is about one T cell receptor (beta chain). These data belong to a study of graft-versus-host responses after intestinal transplantation. Background on the study: The recipients all started with anti-thymocyte globulin induction and then took tacrolimus and steroids for 3 to 4 years.

The ends were cut back, 6 bases at V and 1 base at J, with 12 bases in the middle. The CDR3 runs 14 residues. CDR1 is MNHNY and CDR2 is SVGAGI in the germline V gene (reference sequence). TCRdb keeps only in-frame clones here, not all; method: immunoSEQ multiplex PCR. The sample lists around 19,000 clones; approximately 46% were seen once. General study findings and limits: Individuals carrying graft-donor T cell macrochimerism showed high graft-versus-host to host-versus-graft clonal ratios in allografts.

The source of this sequence is a human patient who received an intestinal transplant. The sample consisted of alloreactive CD4+ T cells from a mixed lymphocyte reaction culture, taken before intestinal transplant. Subset given: CFSE-low proliferating T cells sorted from roughly 6-day pre-transplant mixed lymphocyte reaction (GvH or HvG direction). This chain links TRBV6-6 with TRBJ1-1, with D maybe TRBD1 (6 bases). The CDR3 is CASSPGTPNTEAFF. DNA of the CDR3: TGTGCCAGCAGCCCCGGGACACCGAACACTGAAGCTTTCTTT.